The clone carrying this TCR beta chain was observed at least ten times. This entry belongs to a study of T cells of healthy individuals. J gave up 2 bases and V 1 base, and 3 bases lay outside the gene matches. The V gene's germline CDR1 is SGHNT and CDR2 YYREEE (reference sequence). The CDR3 sequence is 16 residues long. Each CDR3 protein gets one entry after TCRdb re-called the 5' RACE reads with MiXCR. The table includes tens of thousands of distinct CDR3 sequences, 15% to 20% detected once. The sequence was collected from a human donor in good health. The chain recombines TRBV5-4 with TRBJ2-6; 7 bases map to TRBD2. CDR3 amino acids: CASSLTSGAGANVLTF. CDR3 nucleotide sequence: TGTGCCAGCAGCTTGACCAGCGGGGCTGGGGCCAACGTCCTGACTTTC.